What follows is one T cell receptor (beta chain) and its context. Its binding antigen is unknown. Per-base qualities were not stored, and no clone one base away is much larger. This sample is part of a study of blood T cell repertoires in COVID-19 (dated by TCRdb to 2019 to 2021). Broadly, across the study: Samples from collaborators originated in the United States, Italy and Spain and spanned both the acute and convalescent phases of COVID-19. The prospective study material was composed of cDNA or gDNA derived from T cells, B-cell-depleted T cells, or PBMCs. Deeply sampled blood TCRbeta repertoires from subjects exposed to, actively infected with, or recovered from COVID-19 were included in the dataset. The repertoires were made available in a free public database intended to serve as a resource for research on the immune response to SARS-CoV-2. The samples were drawn from the first 160 participants of the ongoing ImmuneRACE study and from 950 to 1,500 subjects provided by 6 global collaborators. Nearly every sample came with metadata listing a de-identified subject ID, COVID-19 status, age in years and sex. Where available, HLA class I and class II types were taken from metadata supplied by the sample provider and were not determined by assay-based typing. Results and caveats for the whole study, not just this receptor: The quantity of clinical and demographic metadata differed by source and by participant and was supplied without curation.

CDR1 and CDR2 were assigned from the germline V gene (reference sequence) as SGHNT and YYREEE. A distance of 14 bases separates the germline ends of V and J, which lose 3 bases and 2 bases respectively. The CDR3 measures 15 amino acids from cysteine to phenylalanine. Only the CDR3 region is kept as DNA, spanning 45 bases read in frame from base 1. Whole blood was collected in K2EDTA tubes by collaborating institutions according to the institutions' own protocols. For TCRbeta analysis, collaborators shipped samples as frozen whole blood, isolated PBMCs, or DNA extracted from either of those sample types. TCRbeta CDR3 regions were amplified from genomic DNA by means of the immunoSEQ Assay, a bias-controlled multiplex PCR. Per the authors' processing: The number of nucleated cells in each sample was estimated by amplification of reference gene primers within the assay. Sequence reads were collapsed and filtered to measure the absolute abundance of every unique TCRbeta CDR3 rearrangement. For each sample, productive Simpson clonality was calculated by taking the square root of Simpson's diversity index across productive rearrangements. TCRdb took over this immuneACCESS table, retaining in-frame rearrangements with V and J assigned. Such tables are incomplete; in checked studies, under half of the missing clones stem from an unresolved V gene, and the remainder is unexplained. V and J calls plus clone size are reproduced from that table; the DNA served to infer D and trimming. The sample table holds some 42,000 clones, of which roughly 93% were seen once. Approximately 9% of the sample comes from the top ten.

The sequence is built from TRBV5-4 and TRBJ2-5, with no confident D gene call. The sample consisted of peripheral blood. The origin of this receptor is a man aged 50-59 years with active COVID-19. At the DNA level, the sequence is TGTGCCAGCAGCTCAGACCCTGGGCTACAAGAGACCCAGTACTTC. It is translated as CASSSDPGLQETQYF.